The 15 T cell receptor beta chains presented below share a single source sample, sequenced in a study of low-dose radiotherapy and immunotherapy resistance in tumors. Priming of first-strand cDNA relied on TRAV- and TRBV-specific primers (covering alpha and beta chains). With a constant-region primer and a V-primer adapter, TCRs were subjected to around 18 PCR cycles of amplification. MiXCR was run by TCRdb on the reads, yielding one entry per CDR3 protein. The sample contains 70,000 to 95,000 distinct CDR3 sequences, 15% to 20% of which appear only once. Time point of the sample: before trial treatment. The source was PBMCs, collected before treatment. Receptors were obtained from a male donor with prostate cancer.

This clonotype was seen many times. This rearrangement joins TRBV12-3 or TRBV12-4 to TRBJ1-4; TRBD1 is a possible D gene (5 bases). The CDR3 consists of 14 residues. V lost 10 bases and J 4 bases, leaving 16 bases between the germline ends. The chain's CDR3 is CATTPGLNNEKLFF. CDR3 bases: TGTGCCACTACCCCGGGACTGAATAATGAAAAACTGTTTTTT.

This clonotype was seen many times. This chain's CDR3 is CASSYSQGPGNTQYF. For the CDR3, the DNA is TGTGCCAGCAGTTACTCGCAGGGACCAGGGAATACGCAGTATTTT. The V call is TRBV6-5, the J call TRBJ2-3; D might be TRBD1 or TRBD2, each matching 5 bases. Germline CDR1 MNHEY, CDR2 SVGAGI. The CDR3 has 15 residues. V was shortened by 0 bases and J by 7 bases, with 14 bases between the two germline ends.

This clonotype has ten or more counts. V gene TRBV10-3 combines with J gene TRBJ2-6, with D possibly TRBD2 on 5 matching bases. V lost 6 bases and J lost 4, with 25 bases in between. Germline loops: CDR1 ENHRY, CDR2 SYGVKD. The CDR3 is made up of 19 amino acids. CDR3 coding DNA: TGTGCCATCAGCGGGGTCCCTATGTATTCGCAAGTGGGGGCCAACGTCCTGACTTTC. This encodes CAISGVPMYSQVGANVLTF.

The sample holds many counts of this clonotype. The chain employs TRBV21-1 and TRBJ1-1. TRBV21-1 is described as a pseudogene. There are 16 residues in the CDR3. CDR3 nucleotides: TGTGCCAGCAGCCGGTGTCGGATTTTCGGTTACACTGAAGCTTTCTTT. As protein: CASSRCRIFGYTEAFF.

The V and J genes are TRBV5-4 and TRBJ1-6; D gene unclear. CDR3 length equals 13 residues. Trimming pared 4 bases from V and 7 bases from J, leaving 9 bases between. Germline V lookup: CDR1 SGHNT, CDR2 YYREEE (reference sequence). As DNA, the CDR3 is TGTGCCAGCAGCACCACCATAAATTCACCCCTCCACTTT. It encodes CASSTTINSPLHF. The variable domain in full, completed from reference TRBV5-4 and TRBJ1-6, reads ETGVTQSPTHLIKTRGQQVTLRCSSQSGHNTVSWYQQALGQGPQFIFQYYREEENGRGNFPPRFSGLQFPNYSSELNVNALELDDSALYLCASSTTINSPLHFGNGTRLTVT.

The CDR3 here is CASSTQRGYETQYF. The CDR3 region has the DNA TGTGCCAGCAGCACTCAGCGGGGCTATGAGACCCAGTACTTC. The chain links TRBV7-9 to TRBJ2-5, with TRBD2 matching 7 bases. This CDR3 region has 14 residues. The germline V gene encodes CDR1 SEHNR and CDR2 FQNEAQ (reference sequence). Unmatched junction bases numbered 8, after V lost 5 bases and J lost 5 bases.

At least ten counts were recorded for this clonotype. The J gene is TRBJ2-2, the V gene TRBV10-3, with D uncertain. V shed 7 bases and J shed 5 bases, with 11 bases lying between them. CDR1 is ENHRY and CDR2 is SYGVKD in the germline V gene. The CDR3 runs to 13 residues. Written as DNA, the CDR3 is TGTGCCATCACCACAACAGATACCGGGGAGCTGTTTTTT. Amino acid sequence: CAITTTDTGELFF.

This clonotype was seen many times. This rearrangement joins TRBV29-1 to TRBJ1-2, with D unresolved. The germline V gene has CDR1 SQVTM and CDR2 ANQGSEA. The CDR3 consists of 10 residues. V shed 4 bases and J shed 5 bases, with 5 bases lying between them. CDR3 DNA sequence: TGCAGCGTTGGCGGGTATGGCTACACCTTC. This sequence encodes CSVGGYGYTF.

This clonotype was recorded many times. The V call is TRBV19, the J call TRBJ1-5; no reliable D call. This CDR3 is 12 amino acids long. In germline, CDR1 is LNHDA, CDR2 SQIVND (reference sequence). Trimming shortened V by 4 bases and J by 3 bases, and 4 bases separated the two germline ends. The CDR3 here is CASSTYNQPQHF. As DNA, the CDR3 is TGTGCCAGTAGTACGTACAATCAGCCCCAGCATTTT.

This clonotype was seen more than once but under ten times. V and J are TRBV7-9 and TRBJ2-7, with D unclear. V gave up 7 bases and J gave up 6 bases, with 16 bases separating them. This CDR3 is 13 amino acids long. Per the germline V gene, CDR1 is SEHNR and CDR2 is FQNEAQ (reference sequence). The CDR3 DNA reads as TGTGCCAGCATCACCGGAGATAGCTCCGAGCAGTACTTC. Translation gives CASITGDSSEQYF.

V and J are TRBV20-1 and TRBJ1-1; D is perhaps TRBD1 (6 bases). V lost 3 bases and J 1 base, leaving 12 bases between the germline ends. The CDR3 covers 14 residues. The germline V gene has CDR1 DFQATT and CDR2 SNEGSKA (reference sequence). The CDR3: CSARDGQRNTEAFF. In DNA form, the CDR3 reads TGCAGTGCTAGGGACGGACAGAGGAACACTGAAGCTTTCTTT.

This clonotype was observed at least ten times. This chain links TRBV29-1 with TRBJ2-3, with D unclear. This CDR3 contains 9 residues. Between the trimmed V and J ends, which lost 5 bases and 6 bases, there was a span of 3 bases. Germline CDR1 is SQVTM and CDR2 is ANQGSEA. CDR3: CSVSDTQYF. Here the CDR3 DNA reads TGCAGCGTTTCGGATACGCAGTATTTT.

This clonotype was seen at least ten times. V is TRBV6-1 and J is TRBJ2-5, with TRBD2 as a possible D gene (7 bases). V lost 2 bases, J lost 5 bases, and 12 bases lay in between. Germline V CDR1 and CDR2: MNHNS, SASEGT. CDR3 length: 14 amino acids. DNA for the CDR3: TGTGCCAGCAGTGAAATTCGGGGGGCTGAGACCCAGTACTTC. Translation gives CASSEIRGAETQYF.

This clonotype was detected many times. The chain carries TRBV5-1 and TRBJ2-5; the D gene could be TRBD1 or TRBD2 (5 bases each). The CDR3 length is 15 residues. The germline V and J ends were trimmed by 5 bases and 2 bases, with 16 bases remaining between them. Germline-derived CDR1 and CDR2 are SGHRS and YFSETQ. Here the CDR3 DNA reads TGCGCCAGCAGAATCGGGACGGAAACACAAGAGACCCAGTACTTC. It is translated as CASRIGTETQETQYF. Drawing the rest from reference TRBV5-1 and TRBJ2-5, the complete variable domain is KAGVTQTPRYLIKTRGQQVTLSCSPISGHRSVSWYQQTPGQGLQFLFEYFSETQRNKGNFPGRFSGRQFSNSRSEMNVSTLELGDSALYLCASRIGTETQETQYFGPGTRLLVL.

As concerns this clonotype: This may be a read error, as it is one base from a much larger clone. This rearrangement joins TRBV4-3 to TRBJ2-3; possible D gene TRBD2, 6 bases. The germline CDR1 and CDR2 sequences are LGHNA and YSLEER. CDR3 length equals 18 residues. The CDR3 sequence is CANSLSSWAQSGEDTQYF. CDR3 nucleotides: TGCGCCAACAGCCTCTCTTCCTGGGCCCAATCGGGAGAAGATACGCAGTATTTT.